This entry lists 30 T cell receptor beta chains sequenced from one sample in a study of human T cells and chemical hapten exposure. From the RACE reads, TCRdb called clonotypes with MiXCR, one entry per CDR3 protein. Of approximately 400,000 distinct CDR3 sequences listed, roughly 4.6% are singletons. As for time point: pre-sensitization, week 0. Treatment given: therapeutic diphenylcyclopropenone sensitization with weekly scalp DPC. Sequencing used whole blood, obtained in connection with sensitization to the hapten diphenylcyclopropenone (DPC). The source is a woman aged 45-65 years with alopecia areata. Some clones in this sample may be carry-over from other donors' samples.

This clonotype was seen repeatedly, ten times or more. The genes are TRBV20-1 and TRBJ2-7, with D possibly being TRBD2 (6 bases). Deletions cut 0 bases from V and 2 bases from J, with 11 bases between. The germline CDR1 and CDR2 sequences are DFQATT and SNEGSKA (reference sequence). CDR3 length equals 14 residues. CDR3 bases: TGCAGTGCTAGAGATCGGGGCGGGACCTACGAGCAGTACTTC. Its translation is CSARDRGGTYEQYF.

This clonotype has a count of ten or more. The V and J genes are TRBV29-1 and TRBJ2-3, with D possibly TRBD1 on 5 matching bases. The CDR3 runs 13 residues. The V gene lost 5 bases and the J gene lost 2 bases, with 11 bases spanning the gap. Looked up from germline, CDR1 is SQVTM and CDR2 is ANQGSEA. This CDR3 is CSVRRQHTDTQYF. The CDR3 nucleotides read TGCAGCGTTCGGCGACAGCACACAGATACGCAGTATTTT.

This clonotype was seen a handful of times. The chain uses TRBV10-3 and TRBJ1-1; D gene ambiguous. Germline V lookup: CDR1 ENHRY, CDR2 SYGVKD. Trimming stripped 6 bases from V and 5 bases from J, with 13 bases between. The CDR3 length is 13 residues. CDR3 sequence (DNA): TGTGCCATCAGCCCTCATGTCCGAACTGAAGCTTTCTTT. This gives the protein CAISPHVRTEAFF.

The table lists this clonotype with many counts. V is TRBV24-1 and J is TRBJ2-1, with TRBD2 matching over 7 bases. CDR1 and CDR2 from the germline V gene are KGHDR and SFDVKD. CDR3 length: 14 amino acids. The V segment lost 5 bases and the J segment 5 bases; nucleotides outside the gene matches: 5. This CDR3 reads CATSVTGGNNEQFF. The CDR3 DNA follows: TGTGCCACCAGTGTTACGGGAGGTAACAATGAGCAGTTCTTC.

V usage is TRBV5-1 and J usage is TRBJ2-1, with TRBD1 as a possible D gene (6 bases). CDR3 length equals 15 residues. CDR1 and CDR2 from the germline V gene are SGHRS and YFSETQ. V shed 3 bases and J shed 4 bases, with 14 bases lying between them. CDR3 protein: CASSSTGQNYNEQFF. The CDR3 nucleotides read TGCGCCAGCAGCTCAACAGGACAGAATTACAATGAGCAGTTCTTC.

This clonotype was detected ten times or more. This sequence joins TRBV27 and TRBJ2-5, with 8 positions matching TRBD2. Trimming at V came to 8 bases and at J to 6 bases, leaving 20 bases not matched to a gene. The CDR3 contains 17 residues. Germline values: CDR1 MNHEY, CDR2 SMNVEV (reference sequence). CDR3 sequence: CASLRFYGTSGHQTQYF. CDR3 sequence (DNA): TGTGCCAGCCTTAGGTTTTACGGGACTAGTGGTCACCAGACCCAGTACTTC.

The rearrangement uses TRBV7-8 and TRBJ2-2, with a weak D call TRBD2 (6 bases). Germline assignment: CDR1 SGHVS and CDR2 FQNEAQ. V dropped 8 bases and J dropped 6 bases, with 25 bases sitting between them. The CDR3 covers 17 residues. CDR3 loop: CASRSTPGLTNAGELFF. CDR3 coding DNA: TGTGCCAGCCGCAGCACCCCGGGACTGACTAACGCCGGGGAGCTGTTTTTT.

V and J are TRBV15 and TRBJ2-3; D ambiguous. The germline V gene has CDR1 LNHNV and CDR2 YYDKDF (reference sequence). The CDR3 length is 14 residues. Trimming removed 0 bases from V and 4 bases from J, with 8 bases in between. CDR3 amino acids: CATSRDRGPDTQYF. The DNA of the CDR3 is TGTGCCACCAGCAGAGATCGAGGCCCAGATACGCAGTATTTT.

This clonotype was seen at least ten times. V and J are TRBV7-9 and TRBJ1-5; D perhaps matches TRBD1 (5 bases). CDR3 length: 16 residues. Germline CDR1 SEHNR, CDR2 FQNEAQ (reference sequence). V was cut by 5 bases and J by 11 bases, with 25 bases left in between. The CDR3 loop reads CASSHAVPGGRMTQHF. DNA of the CDR3: TGTGCCAGCAGCCACGCGGTTCCGGGGGGGAGAATGACCCAGCATTTT.

This clonotype has ten or more counts. J is TRBJ2-2 and V is TRBV29-1; no definite D call. Trimming left V 4 bases short and J 4 bases short, with 7 bases between. The length of the CDR3 is 12 residues. Germline lookup yields CDR1 SQVTM and CDR2 ANQGSEA. The CDR3 region is CSVVVGTGELFF. The CDR3 DNA follows: TGCAGCGTTGTTGTGGGCACCGGGGAGCTGTTTTTT.

This clonotype was seen a few times. The chain has TRBV2 and TRBJ2-5; D is perhaps TRBD2 (6 bases). V gave up 9 bases and J gave up 2 bases, with 13 bases separating them. Looked up from germline, CDR1 is SNHLY and CDR2 is FYNNEI. The CDR3 loop spans 13 amino acids. Here the CDR3 DNA reads TGTGCCAGTTTGGGACTTCGGCAAGAGACCCAGTACTTC. Amino acids: CASLGLRQETQYF.

This clonotype appeared a few times. This sequence joins TRBV28 and TRBJ1-1, with a weak D call TRBD1 (6 bases). The CDR3 has 14 residues. Deletions cut 4 bases from V and 2 bases from J, with 11 bases between. Germline V CDR1 and CDR2: MDHEN, SYDVKM. CDR3 amino acids: CASSSGGSNTEAFF. CDR3 nucleotide sequence: TGTGCCAGCAGTTCCGGGGGCTCCAACACTGAAGCTTTCTTT.

The V call is TRBV12-3 or TRBV12-4, the J call TRBJ1-3, with no clear D. The CDR3 consists of 15 residues. V was pared by 4 bases and J by 2 bases, with 12 bases between. The CDR3 is CASSSSRETGNTIYF. For the CDR3, the DNA is TGTGCCAGCAGTTCGTCTAGGGAGACTGGAAACACCATATATTTT.

This clonotype has at least ten counts. This rearrangement joins TRBV11-2 to TRBJ1-1; a weak D match, TRBD1 (5 bases). Germline values: CDR1 SGHAT, CDR2 FQNNGV. This CDR3 contains 14 residues. V was clipped by 1 base and J by 3 bases, with 9 bases between them. DNA for the CDR3: TGTGCCAGCAGCTTAGGGGCAGGGCACACTGAAGCTTTCTTT. It specifies CASSLGAGHTEAFF.

This clonotype has at least ten counts. The CDR3 sequence is CASRPGWFDEQYF. The CDR3 region has the DNA TGTGCCAGCCGGCCCGGGTGGTTTGACGAGCAGTACTTC. The chain has TRBV12-3 or TRBV12-4 and TRBJ2-7; D unclear. V was shortened by 8 bases and J by 5 bases, with 16 bases between the two germline ends. The CDR3 length is 13 residues.

This clonotype was observed many times. The V gene is TRBV5-1, the J gene TRBJ2-7; a possible D gene is TRBD2 (6 bases). Per the germline V gene, CDR1 is SGHRS and CDR2 is YFSETQ. The CDR3 covers 13 residues. Between the trimmed V and J ends, which lost 0 bases and 3 bases, there was a span of 7 bases. The CDR3 region is CASSLDGGYEQYF. The CDR3 DNA reads TGCGCCAGCAGCTTGGACGGGGGCTACGAGCAGTACTTC.

This clonotype was picked up many times. The rearrangement joins TRBV28 to TRBJ1-6, with D unresolved. The CDR3 sequence is 18 residues long. Germline V CDR1 and CDR2: MDHEN, SYDVKM. V was shortened by 2 bases and J by 0 bases, with 14 bases between the two germline ends. The CDR3 coding sequence is TGTGCCAGCAGTTTAGCGAGACGGAGTAGCTCCTATAATTCACCCCTCCACTTT. Translated, it gives CASSLARRSSSYNSPLHF.

The genes are TRBV7-9 and TRBJ2-2; TRBD1 matches at 10 bases. The ends lost 5 bases at V and 5 bases at J; junction bases unmatched: 8. The germline V gene encodes CDR1 SEHNR and CDR2 FQNEAQ (reference sequence). CDR3 length equals 16 residues. The CDR3 sequence: CASSDGDRGRTGELFF. Here the CDR3 DNA reads TGTGCCAGCAGCGACGGGGACAGGGGAAGAACCGGGGAGCTGTTTTTT.

Notes on this clonotype: This may be a read error: a much more frequent sequence differs by one nucleotide. V and J are TRBV12-3 or TRBV12-4 and TRBJ1-2; 7 bases align to TRBD1. The CDR3 runs to 14 residues. For the CDR3, the DNA is TGTGCCAGCAGTTTGGGACAGACTAGCTATAGCTACACCTTC. Protein product: CASSLGQTSYSYTF.

This clonotype was seen many times. The chain joins TRBV24-1 to TRBJ2-1; TRBD2 agrees at 7 bases. This CDR3 is built from 16 residues. The junction had 8 bases not matched to a gene; V was cut back by 0 bases and J by 7 bases. CDR1 and CDR2 (germline): KGHDR, SFDVKD. CDR3 amino acids: CATSDLVGGRINEQFF. As DNA, the CDR3 is TGTGCCACCAGTGATTTGGTGGGCGGGAGAATTAATGAGCAGTTCTTC.

This clonotype was picked up many times. The V call is TRBV20-1, the J call TRBJ2-7; D is perhaps TRBD1 (6 bases). CDR1 is DFQATT and CDR2 is SNEGSKA in the germline V gene (reference sequence). Trimming pared 0 bases from V and 1 base from J, leaving 10 bases between. CDR3 length: 14 amino acids. The CDR3 reads CSARDRGVSYEQYF. The CDR3 coding sequence is TGCAGTGCTAGAGACAGGGGTGTATCCTACGAGCAGTACTTC.

This clonotype occurred many times. This chain joins TRBV12-5 and TRBJ2-7, with D perhaps matching TRBD1 (5 bases). The V end lost 1 base, the J end lost 1 base, and 5 bases lay between the germline ends. The CDR3 runs 13 residues. Germline values: CDR1 LGHNT, CDR2 FRNRAP. DNA for the CDR3: TGTGCTAGTGGTTTGGCAGGGTCCTACGAGCAGTACTTC. Its protein product is CASGLAGSYEQYF.

Written as DNA, the CDR3 is TGCAGTGCTAGAGGTCTTGGAAAGAGTGAAGCTTTCTTT. Translated, it gives CSARGLGKSEAFF. The rearrangement links TRBV20-1 to TRBJ1-1; D ambiguous. CDR1 is DFQATT, CDR2 SNEGSKA, per germline (reference sequence). The CDR3 spans 13 residues. Trimming stripped 1 base from V and 7 bases from J, with 13 bases between.

This clonotype was picked up many times. The V gene is TRBV4-2, the J gene TRBJ1-2; D not certain. Trimming shortened V by 1 base and J by 8 bases, and 8 bases separated the two germline ends. Germline CDR1 reads LGHNA; CDR2 reads YNFKEQ. The CDR3 is made up of 12 amino acids. The CDR3 nucleotides read TGTGCCAGCAGCCAAGCCTCTTACGGCTACACCTTC. Translating gives CASSQASYGYTF.

This clonotype was observed at least ten times. V gene TRBV20-1 combines with J gene TRBJ1-6, with 7 bases identical to TRBD1. V was clipped by 0 bases and J by 8 bases; unmatched bases: 10. Per germline, CDR1 DFQATT and CDR2 SNEGSKA (reference sequence). This CDR3 spans 16 amino acids. CDR3: CSARDNRDSDYSPLHF. The DNA for the CDR3 is TGCAGTGCTAGAGACAACCGGGACAGTGACTATTCACCCCTCCACTTT.

This clonotype has just a few counts. Mismatch with germline at one junction end may stem from a read error. This rearrangement joins TRBV3-1 to TRBJ2-1; 10 bases fit TRBD2. Germline CDR1 is LGHDT and CDR2 is YNNKEL (reference sequence). This CDR3 has 12 amino acids. CDR3 nucleotides: TGTGCCAGCAGCCAAGAGTCTAGCGGGGGCGAATTC. Translating gives CASSQESSGGEF.

The sample holds a few counts of this clonotype. The chain uses TRBV30 and TRBJ1-4; 7 nucleotides line up with TRBD1. Germline V gives CDR1 GTSNPN, CDR2 SVGIG (reference sequence). The junction had 5 bases not matched to a gene; V was cut back by 5 bases and J by 5 bases. The CDR3 contains 13 residues. The CDR3 nucleotides read TGTGCCTGGGAGAGACAGGGAAATGAAAAACTGTTTTTT. Translating it yields CAWERQGNEKLFF.

This clonotype appeared a few times. The J gene is TRBJ1-1, the V gene TRBV6-5; no firm D call. V lost 8 bases to trimming and J lost 1 base, with 8 bases between them. This CDR3 is built from 12 residues. Germline CDR1 is MNHEY and CDR2 is SVGAGI. CDR3 sequence reads: CASQEGNTEAFF. The CDR3, as DNA: TGTGCCAGCCAAGAGGGGAACACTGAAGCTTTCTTT.

This clonotype was recorded at least ten times. This chain joins TRBV6-6 and TRBJ2-5, with D perhaps assigned TRBD1 or TRBD2 (7 bases each). In germline, CDR1 is MNHNY, CDR2 SVGAGI (reference sequence). Trimming took off 7 bases at V and 3 bases at J, with 15 bases between the two ends. The CDR3 has 14 amino acids. The CDR3 loop reads CASTPQGREETQYF. CDR3 nucleotides: TGTGCCAGCACCCCACAGGGGAGGGAAGAGACCCAGTACTTC.

This clonotype was seen at least ten times. The V gene is TRBV5-1, the J gene TRBJ1-1; D might be TRBD1 (5 bases). This CDR3 has 15 amino acids. Germline V gene lookup returns CDR1 SGHRS and CDR2 YFSETQ. V was trimmed by 2 bases and J by 4 bases, leaving 15 bases between them. The CDR3 DNA reads as TGCGCCAGCAGCTTCCTGCTGGGGGGAGGCACTGAAGCTTTCTTT. This translates into CASSFLLGGGTEAFF.